This T cell receptor (beta chain) was identified in a study of blood T cell repertoires in COVID-19 (dated by TCRdb to 2018 to 2020). Turning to the overall study: Collaborator samples came from the United States, Italy and Spain and covered acute and convalescent phases of COVID-19. The repertoires were made available in a free public database intended to serve as a resource for research on the immune response to SARS-CoV-2. Subjects who had been exposed to COVID-19, were actively infected with it, or had recovered from it provided the deeply sampled blood TCRbeta repertoires that made up the dataset. Nearly every sample came with metadata listing a de-identified subject ID, COVID-19 status, age in years and sex. The material from the prospective study consisted of cDNA or gDNA derived from T cells, B-cell-depleted T cells, or PBMCs. Where HLA class I and class II types were available, the types were taken from metadata supplied by the sample provider, not from assay-based typing. The samples were drawn from two sources: the first 160 participants of the ongoing ImmuneRACE study, and 950 to 1,500 subjects contributed by 6 global collaborators. The investigation overall reported the following: The quantity of clinical and demographic metadata differed by source and by participant and was supplied without curation.

In the case of this clone: The antigen it binds to is not known. Base quality data are lacking; no much larger clone is found one base away.

V was cut back by 0 bases and J by 8 bases, leaving a gap of 11 bases between them. The CDR3 runs 15 residues from the cysteine to the phenylalanine. Of the read, only the CDR3 DNA is kept; its 45 bases are in frame from base 1. CDR1 and CDR2 are read off the germline V gene as SGHTA and FQGTGA. TCRbeta CDR3 regions were amplified from genomic DNA by means of the immunoSEQ Assay, a bias-controlled multiplex PCR. For the original study's pipeline: Within the assay, amplification of reference gene primers was used to estimate how many nucleated cells each sample contained. Sequence reads were collapsed and filtered to measure the absolute abundance of every unique TCRbeta CDR3 rearrangement. For each sample, productive Simpson clonality was calculated as the square root of Simpson's diversity index over productive rearrangements. TCRdb limited this immuneACCESS table to in-frame rearrangements with V and J called. A share of clones is missing; checked studies link under half to unresolved V genes, and the rest is unexplained. V, J and clone size reflect that table, while D and trimming were determined from the DNA. The sample profile shows some 220,000 clones; around 85% of them were found once. Of the sample, 2% to 3% falls within the top ten clones.

One collaborating source in Seattle enrolled patients during active infection and followed them longitudinally through the course of disease. Each collaborating institution followed its own protocols to collect whole blood in K2EDTA tubes. For TCRbeta analysis, collaborator samples were shipped as frozen whole blood, as isolated PBMCs, or as DNA extracted from either sample type. Sequences were obtained from peripheral blood. The V and J segments used are TRBV7-3 and TRBJ1-6; perhaps TRBD1 is the D gene, with 5 bases matching. The sequence was obtained from a woman in her 70s with COVID-19, enrolled during active disease. The nucleotides are TGTGCCAGCAGCTTAACGAGGCTGGGGCATTCACCCCTCCACTTT. Its translation reads: CASSLTRLGHSPLHF. Extended through the reference TRBV7-3 and TRBJ1-6 proteins, this CDR3 yields the full variable domain: GAGVSQTPSNKVTEKGKYVELRCDPISGHTALYWYRQSLGQGPEFLIYFQGTGAADDSGLPNDRFFAVRPEGSVSTLKIQRTERGDSAVYLCASSLTRLGHSPLHFGNGTRLTVT.